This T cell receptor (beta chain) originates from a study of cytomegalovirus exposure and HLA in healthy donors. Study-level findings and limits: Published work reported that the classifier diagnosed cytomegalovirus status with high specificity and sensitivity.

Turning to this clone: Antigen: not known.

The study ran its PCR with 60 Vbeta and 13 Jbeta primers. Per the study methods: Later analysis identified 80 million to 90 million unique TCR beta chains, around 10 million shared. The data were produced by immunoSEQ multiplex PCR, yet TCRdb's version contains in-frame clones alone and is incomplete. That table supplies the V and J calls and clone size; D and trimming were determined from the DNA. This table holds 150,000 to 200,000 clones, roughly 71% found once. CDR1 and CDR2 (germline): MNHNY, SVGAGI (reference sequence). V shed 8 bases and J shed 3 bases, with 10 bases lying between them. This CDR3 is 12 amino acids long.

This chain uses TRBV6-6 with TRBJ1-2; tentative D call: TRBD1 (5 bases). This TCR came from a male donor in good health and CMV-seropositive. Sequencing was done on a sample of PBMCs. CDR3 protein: CASGGGDYGYTF. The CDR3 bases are TGTGCCAGCGGGGGGGGAGACTATGGCTACACCTTC.